The present entry profiles one T cell receptor (beta chain) with its context. Its antigen is undetermined. The assay was immunoSEQ multiplex PCR, and TCRdb's table has in-frame clones only and misses some. The data show approximately 65,000 clones, 80% to 85% seen once. Unstimulated Tregs (CD4+CD25+CD127-) and CD4+CD25- non-Tregs were sorted from PBMCs. The germline V gene has CDR1 GTSNPN and CDR2 SVGIG (reference sequence). The V gene lost 4 bases and the J gene lost 4 bases, with 24 bases spanning the gap. CDR3 length: 17 amino acids. These data originate in a study of Tregs in tolerant kidney transplant recipients. The study, taken as a whole, reports: Findings come from small patient numbers and require larger validation.

This receptor was taken from a human donor in good health. Material for sequencing was CD4+ T cells from blood. The chain carries TRBV30 and TRBJ2-3, with D perhaps TRBD2 (6 bases). This CDR3 reads CAWTTTGVGVGADTQYF. The DNA of the CDR3 is TGTGCCTGGACCACCACGGGGGTGGGAGTGGGAGCAGATACGCAGTATTTT. Combining the CDR3 with reference TRBV30 and TRBJ2-3 gives the whole variable domain SQTIHQWPATLVQPVGSPLSLECTVEGTSNPNLYWYRQAAGRGLQLLFYSVGIGQISSEVPQNLSASRPQDRQFILSSKKLLLSDSGFYLCAWTTTGVGVGADTQYFGPGTRLTVL.